These 3 T cell receptor beta chains came from one sample sequenced in a study of CD8 T cells in Susac syndrome. RNA, at roughly 0.45 to 1 ug, was reverse transcribed with random hexamers. TCRdb redid the calling of the immunoSEQ multiplex PCR reads with MiXCR, one entry per CDR3 protein. The repertoire holds a few hundred thousand distinct CDR3 sequences, approximately 92% seen once, with roughly 0.072% in the top ten. Sequencing input: CD4+ T cells from PBMCs. Every receptor here comes from a human donor with multiple sclerosis.

This chain connects TRBV6-2 or TRBV6-3 to TRBJ2-5; no clear D. The CDR3 has 15 residues. Between the trimmed V and J ends, which lost 0 bases and 4 bases, there was a span of 12 bases. CDR1 is MNHEY, CDR2 SVGEGT, per germline. The DNA of the CDR3 is TGTGCCAGCAGTTACTCGAGACAAGGTGGAGAGACCCAGTACTTC. Encoded protein: CASSYSRQGGETQYF.

This clonotype appeared a few times. The rearrangement uses TRBV9 and TRBJ1-1; TRBD1 might be the D (5 bases). Trimming removed 2 bases at V and 2 bases at J, with 10 bases between. The CDR3 contains 14 residues. The V gene's germline CDR1 is SGDLS and CDR2 YYNGEE. CDR3 protein: CASSVGHLNTEAFF. The CDR3 nucleotides read TGTGCCAGCAGCGTTGGACACCTAAACACTGAAGCTTTCTTT. Filled out from reference TRBV9 and TRBJ1-1, the complete variable domain reads DSGVTQTPKHLITATGQRVTLRCSPRSGDLSVYWYQQSLDQGLQFLIQYYNGEERAKGNILERFSAQQFPDLHSELNLSSLELGDSALYFCASSVGHLNTEAFFGQGTRLTVV.

This rearrangement joins TRBV6-6 to TRBJ1-2; D gene uncertain. Trimming shortened V by 4 bases and J by 8 bases, and 17 bases separated the two germline ends. Germline CDR1 and CDR2: MNHNY and SVGAGI (reference sequence). This CDR3 is built from 14 residues. The CDR3 protein is CASSSMGGPWGYTF. The CDR3, as DNA: TGTGCCAGCAGTTCTATGGGAGGGCCTTGGGGCTACACCTTC.